The present T cell receptor (beta chain) was sequenced within a study of blood T cell repertoires in COVID-19. The CDR3 spans 13 residues. The V end lost 6 bases, the J end lost 8 bases, and 16 bases lay between the germline ends. In the authors' workflow: Cell counts per sample came from amplifying reference gene primers. Assay used: immunoSEQ multiplex PCR; TCRdb lists only in-frame clones, some missing. The V and J calls and clone size come from that table; D and trimming were worked out from the DNA. The table records approximately 140,000 clones, roughly four fifths of them present only once. The source is a human donor with acute or convalescent COVID-19. The donor label of this sample is uncertain. The sequenced material came from peripheral blood. The chain couples TRBV12-3 or TRBV12-4 to TRBJ1-1; D possibly corresponds to TRBD1 (5 bases). In DNA form, the CDR3 reads TGTGCCAGCAGCCCCAGGAGGGGAGGCGAAGCTTTCTTT. Protein product: CASSPRRGGEAFF.